This T cell receptor beta chain is drawn from a study of blood T cell repertoires in COVID-19. The V gene end was trimmed by 6 bases and the J gene end by 2 bases; junction bases not matched to a gene: 3. Looked up from germline, CDR1 is LGHNA and CDR2 is YNFKEQ. This CDR3 has 15 residues. Here immunoSEQ multiplex PCR was the method, and the copy in TCRdb shows in-frame clones only, minus some. Among roughly 290,000 clones listed, around nine tenths were seen once. Sequencing was carried out using PBMCs or T cells enriched from blood (not recorded which). This sequence originates from a woman between 35 and 50 years old who had recovered from COVID-19. The chain has TRBV4-2 and TRBJ2-2; 10 bases line up with TRBD2. CDR3 sequence reads: CASRPSGGNTGELFF. In DNA form, the CDR3 reads TGTGCCAGCAGACCTAGCGGGGGTAACACCGGGGAGCTGTTTTTT.